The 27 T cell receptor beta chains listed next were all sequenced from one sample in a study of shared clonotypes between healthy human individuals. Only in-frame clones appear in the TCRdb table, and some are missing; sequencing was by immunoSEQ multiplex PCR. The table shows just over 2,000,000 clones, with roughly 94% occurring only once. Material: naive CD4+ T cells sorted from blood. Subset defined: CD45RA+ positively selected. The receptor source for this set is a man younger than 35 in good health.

This chain's CDR3 is CASSGDKQETQYF. The CDR3 DNA reads as TGTGCCAGCAGCGGGGACAAGCAAGAGACCCAGTACTTC. The rearrangement uses TRBV7-9 and TRBJ2-5, with a weak D call TRBD1 (6 bases). The germline gives CDR1 SEHNR, CDR2 FQNEAQ (reference sequence). V was cut by 5 bases and J by 2 bases, with 9 bases left in between. This CDR3 spans 13 amino acids. Based on the CDR3 plus reference TRBV7-9 and TRBJ2-5, the full variable domain is DTGVSQNPRHKITKRGQNVTFRCDPISEHNRLYWYRQTLGQGPEFLTYFQNEAQLEKSRLLSDRFSAERPKGSFSTLEIQRTEQGDSAMYLCASSGDKQETQYFGPGTRLLVL.

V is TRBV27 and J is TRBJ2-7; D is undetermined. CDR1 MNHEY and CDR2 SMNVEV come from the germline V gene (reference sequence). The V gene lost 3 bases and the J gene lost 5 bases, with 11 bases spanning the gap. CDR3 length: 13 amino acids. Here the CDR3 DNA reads TGTGCCAGCAGTTTTAGGTCGAACCACGAGCAGTACTTC. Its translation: CASSFRSNHEQYF.

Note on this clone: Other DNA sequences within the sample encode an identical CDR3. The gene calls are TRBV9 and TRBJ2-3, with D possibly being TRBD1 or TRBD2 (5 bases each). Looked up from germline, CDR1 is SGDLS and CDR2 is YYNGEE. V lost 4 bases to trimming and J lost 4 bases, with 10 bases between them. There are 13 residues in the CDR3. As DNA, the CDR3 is TGTGCCAGCAGCCCTGTGGGGGCAGATACGCAGTATTTT. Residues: CASSPVGADTQYF.

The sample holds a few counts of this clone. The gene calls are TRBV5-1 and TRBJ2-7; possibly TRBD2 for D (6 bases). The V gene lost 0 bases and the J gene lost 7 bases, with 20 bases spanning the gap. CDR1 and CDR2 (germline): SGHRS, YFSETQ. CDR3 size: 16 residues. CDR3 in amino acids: CASSLEGEGLRGEQYF. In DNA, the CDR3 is TGCGCCAGCAGCTTGGAAGGGGAAGGGCTCCGGGGGGAGCAGTACTTC.

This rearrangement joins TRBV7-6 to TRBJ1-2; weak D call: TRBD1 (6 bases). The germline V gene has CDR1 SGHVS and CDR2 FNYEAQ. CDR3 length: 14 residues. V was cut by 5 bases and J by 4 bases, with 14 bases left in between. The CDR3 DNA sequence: TGTGCCAGCAGCCAGGGGTTCCCGGCCTATGGCTACACCTTC. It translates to CASSQGFPAYGYTF.

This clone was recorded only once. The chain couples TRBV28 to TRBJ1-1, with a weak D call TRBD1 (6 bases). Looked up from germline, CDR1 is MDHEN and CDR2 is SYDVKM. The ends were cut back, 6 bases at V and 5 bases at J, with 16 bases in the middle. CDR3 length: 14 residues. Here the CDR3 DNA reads TGTGCCAGCAGGTATAACTTAGGGGGAACTGAAGCTTTCTTT. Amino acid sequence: CASRYNLGGTEAFF.

The CDR3 nucleotides read TGTGCCAGCAGTGAAGGGGGGGGACCAAACACAGATACGCAGTATTTT. Its protein is CASSEGGGPNTDTQYF. The chain links TRBV6-1 to TRBJ2-3; 7 bases line up with TRBD2. CDR1 and CDR2 (germline): MNHNS, SASEGT. V shed 1 base, J shed 2 bases, and the junction held 6 bases outside the gene matches. The length of the CDR3 is 16 residues.

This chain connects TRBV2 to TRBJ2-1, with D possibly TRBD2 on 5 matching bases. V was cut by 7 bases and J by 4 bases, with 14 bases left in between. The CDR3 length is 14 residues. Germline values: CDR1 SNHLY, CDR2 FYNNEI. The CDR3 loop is CASTLERPYNEQFF. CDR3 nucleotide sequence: TGTGCCAGCACTCTCGAGCGGCCGTACAATGAGCAGTTCTTC.

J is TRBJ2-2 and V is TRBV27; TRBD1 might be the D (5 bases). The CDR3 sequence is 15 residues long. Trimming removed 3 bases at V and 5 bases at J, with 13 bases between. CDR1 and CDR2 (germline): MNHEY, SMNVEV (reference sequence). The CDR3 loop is CASSFQGRGTGELFF. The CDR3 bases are TGTGCCAGCAGTTTTCAGGGAAGGGGTACCGGGGAGCTGTTTTTT.

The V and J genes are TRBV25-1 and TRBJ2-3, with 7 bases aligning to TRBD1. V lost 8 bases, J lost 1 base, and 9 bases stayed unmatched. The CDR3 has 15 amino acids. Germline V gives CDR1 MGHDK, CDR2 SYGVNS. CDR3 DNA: TGTGCCAGCGGATTCCCAGGGGGAGGCACAGATACGCAGTATTTT. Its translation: CASGFPGGGTDTQYF.

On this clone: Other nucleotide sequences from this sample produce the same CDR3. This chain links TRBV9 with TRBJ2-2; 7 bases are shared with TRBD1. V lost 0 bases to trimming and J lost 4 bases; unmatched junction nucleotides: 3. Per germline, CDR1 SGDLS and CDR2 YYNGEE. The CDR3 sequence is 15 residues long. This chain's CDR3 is CASSVGGGRTGELFF. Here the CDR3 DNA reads TGTGCCAGCAGCGTAGGAGGGGGCCGCACCGGGGAGCTGTTTTTT.

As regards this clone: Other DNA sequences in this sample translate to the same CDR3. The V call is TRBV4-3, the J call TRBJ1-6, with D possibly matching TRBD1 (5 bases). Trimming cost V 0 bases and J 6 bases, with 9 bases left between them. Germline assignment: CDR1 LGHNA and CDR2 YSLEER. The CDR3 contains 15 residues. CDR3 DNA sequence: TGCGCCAGCAGCCAAGAGCCCGGGGGTAATTCACCCCTCCACTTT. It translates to CASSQEPGGNSPLHF.

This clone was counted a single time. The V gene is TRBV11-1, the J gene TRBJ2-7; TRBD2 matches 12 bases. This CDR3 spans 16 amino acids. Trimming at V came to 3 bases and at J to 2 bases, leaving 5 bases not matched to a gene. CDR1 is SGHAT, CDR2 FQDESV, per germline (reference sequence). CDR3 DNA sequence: TGTGCCAGCAGCTTTACTAGCGGGGGGCTTACCTACGAGCAGTACTTC. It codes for CASSFTSGGLTYEQYF.

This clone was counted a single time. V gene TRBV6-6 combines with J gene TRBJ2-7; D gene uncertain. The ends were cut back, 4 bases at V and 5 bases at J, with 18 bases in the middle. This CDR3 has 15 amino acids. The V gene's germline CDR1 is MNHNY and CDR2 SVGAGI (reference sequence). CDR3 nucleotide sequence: TGTGCCAGCAGTTCGCACGAGTTGAGTGCAAACGAGCAGTACTTC. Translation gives CASSSHELSANEQYF.

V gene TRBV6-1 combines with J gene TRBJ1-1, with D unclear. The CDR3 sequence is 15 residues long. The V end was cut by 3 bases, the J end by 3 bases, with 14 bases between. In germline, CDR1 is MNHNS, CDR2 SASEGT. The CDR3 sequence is CASSESPVRYTEAFF. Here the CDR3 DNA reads TGTGCCAGCAGTGAGAGTCCGGTTCGGTACACTGAAGCTTTCTTT.

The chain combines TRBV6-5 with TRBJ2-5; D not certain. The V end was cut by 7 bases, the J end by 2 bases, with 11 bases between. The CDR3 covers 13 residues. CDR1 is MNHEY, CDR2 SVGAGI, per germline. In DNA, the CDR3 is TGTGCCAGCAACCGACACCTGCAAGAGACCCAGTACTTC. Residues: CASNRHLQETQYF.

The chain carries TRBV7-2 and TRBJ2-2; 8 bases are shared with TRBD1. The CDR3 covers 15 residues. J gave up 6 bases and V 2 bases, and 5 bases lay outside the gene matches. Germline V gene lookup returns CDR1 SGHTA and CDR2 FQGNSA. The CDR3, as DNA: TGTGCCAGCAGCTTACAGGGGGCGATCGCCGGGGAGCTGTTTTTT. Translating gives CASSLQGAIAGELFF.

DNA of the CDR3: TGTGCCAGCAGTGAAACCTCCCTACGGAGGGTGGACTACACCTTC. Its protein product is CASSETSLRRVDYTF. This chain links TRBV25-1 with TRBJ1-2; D gene uncertain. V was cut by 2 bases and J by 10 bases, with 20 bases left in between. The CDR3 covers 15 residues. Per germline, CDR1 MGHDK and CDR2 SYGVNS.

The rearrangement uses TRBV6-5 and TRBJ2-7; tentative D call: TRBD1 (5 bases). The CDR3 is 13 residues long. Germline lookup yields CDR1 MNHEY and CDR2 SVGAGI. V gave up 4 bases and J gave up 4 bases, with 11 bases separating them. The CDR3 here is CASSFTDRYEQYF. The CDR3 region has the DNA TGTGCCAGCAGTTTCACCGACAGATACGAGCAGTACTTC.

The CDR3 reads CASSKGADSYEQYF. CDR3 DNA sequence: TGTGCCAGCAGCAAAGGGGCAGACTCCTACGAGCAGTACTTC. This chain joins TRBV21-1 and TRBJ2-7; the table names TRBD1, a call not compared with the DNA. TRBV21-1 is shown as a pseudogene. This CDR3 region has 14 residues.

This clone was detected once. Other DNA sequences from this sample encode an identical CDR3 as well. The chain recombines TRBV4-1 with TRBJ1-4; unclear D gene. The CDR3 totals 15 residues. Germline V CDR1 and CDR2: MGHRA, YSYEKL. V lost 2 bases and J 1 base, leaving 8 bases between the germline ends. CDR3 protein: CASSQLGGTNEKLFF. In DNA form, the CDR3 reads TGCGCCAGCAGCCAACTCGGCGGAACTAATGAAAAACTGTTTTTT.

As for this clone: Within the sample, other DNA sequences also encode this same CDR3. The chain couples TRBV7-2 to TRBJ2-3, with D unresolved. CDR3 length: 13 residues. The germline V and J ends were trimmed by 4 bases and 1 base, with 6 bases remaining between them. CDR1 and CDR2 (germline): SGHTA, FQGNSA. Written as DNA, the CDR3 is TGTGCCAGCAGCTCTGAGGGCACAGATACGCAGTATTTT. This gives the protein CASSSEGTDTQYF.

The CDR3: CASSLNRNSGNTIYF. In DNA form, the CDR3 reads TGTGCCAGCAGTTTGAACAGGAACTCTGGAAACACCATATATTTT. V usage is TRBV27 and J usage is TRBJ1-3, with a possible D match to TRBD1 (5 bases). Trimming left V 3 bases short and J 0 bases short, with 9 bases between. Per the germline V gene, CDR1 is MNHEY and CDR2 is SMNVEV (reference sequence). CDR3 length: 15 amino acids.

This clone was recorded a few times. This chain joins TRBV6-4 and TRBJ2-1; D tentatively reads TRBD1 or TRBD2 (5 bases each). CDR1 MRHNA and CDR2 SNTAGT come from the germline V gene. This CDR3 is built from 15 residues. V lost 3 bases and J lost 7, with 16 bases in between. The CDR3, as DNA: TGTGCCAGCAGTGAGGTCGGGGCATTTGGGAATGAGCAGTTCTTC. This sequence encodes CASSEVGAFGNEQFF.

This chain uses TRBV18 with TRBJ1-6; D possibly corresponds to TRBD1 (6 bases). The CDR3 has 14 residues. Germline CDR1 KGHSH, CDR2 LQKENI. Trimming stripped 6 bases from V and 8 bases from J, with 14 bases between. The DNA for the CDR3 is TGTGCCAGCTCGCAGGGGACCGACGATTCACCCCTCCACTTT. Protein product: CASSQGTDDSPLHF. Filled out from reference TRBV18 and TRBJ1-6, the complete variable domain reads NAGVMQNPRHLVRRRGQEARLRCSPMKGHSHVYWYRQLPEEGLKFMVYLQKENIIDESGMPKERFSAEFPKEGPSILRIQQVVRGDSAAYFCASSQGTDDSPLHFGNGTRLTVT.

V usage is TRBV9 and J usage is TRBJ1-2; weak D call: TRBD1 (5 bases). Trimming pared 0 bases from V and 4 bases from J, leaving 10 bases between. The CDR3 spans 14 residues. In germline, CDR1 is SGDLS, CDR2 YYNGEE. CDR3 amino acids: CASSVGGAGYGYTF. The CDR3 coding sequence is TGTGCCAGCAGCGTAGGAGGGGCCGGCTATGGCTACACCTTC. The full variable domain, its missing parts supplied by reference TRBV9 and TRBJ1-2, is DSGVTQTPKHLITATGQRVTLRCSPRSGDLSVYWYQQSLDQGLQFLIQYYNGEERAKGNILERFSAQQFPDLHSELNLSSLELGDSALYFCASSVGGAGYGYTFGSGTRLTVV.

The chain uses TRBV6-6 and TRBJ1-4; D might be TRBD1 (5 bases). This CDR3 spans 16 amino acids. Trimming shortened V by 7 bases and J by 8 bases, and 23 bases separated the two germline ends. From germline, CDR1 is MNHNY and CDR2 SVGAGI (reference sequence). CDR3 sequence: CASMVGVGTGMEKLFF. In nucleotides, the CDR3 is TGTGCCAGCATGGTTGGGGTGGGGACCGGAATGGAAAAACTGTTTTTT.